The clone carrying this T cell receptor (beta chain) was detected a few times. This specimen comes from a study of beta chain features in type 1 diabetes. The collection from each donor was one heparinised blood draw averaging about 116 mL. Purities in excess of 98% were seen in all sorted populations. Trimming stripped 3 bases from V and 2 bases from J, with 12 bases between. In germline, CDR1 is KGHSH, CDR2 LQKENI. The CDR3 extends over 15 amino acids. Reverse transcribing all isolated RNA meant expressed TCRB transcripts were sequenced. The table came from immunoSEQ multiplex PCR; TCRdb's copy has only in-frame clones and leaves some out. The data contain roughly 610,000 clones, around a sixth of them singletons.

The receptor was derived from a young man in good health. This chain joins TRBV18 and TRBJ2-3; D may be TRBD2 (6 bases). What was sequenced was naive CD4+ T cells from blood. The DNA for the CDR3 is TGTGCCAGCTCACCTGGTAGCGGAGTCACAGATACGCAGTATTTT. This encodes CASSPGSGVTDTQYF. The complete variable domain, with remaining parts taken from reference TRBV18 and TRBJ2-3, reads NAGVMQNPRHLVRRRGQEARLRCSPMKGHSHVYWYRQLPEEGLKFMVYLQKENIIDESGMPKERFSAEFPKEGPSILRIQQVVRGDSAAYFCASSPGSGVTDTQYFGPGTRLTVL.